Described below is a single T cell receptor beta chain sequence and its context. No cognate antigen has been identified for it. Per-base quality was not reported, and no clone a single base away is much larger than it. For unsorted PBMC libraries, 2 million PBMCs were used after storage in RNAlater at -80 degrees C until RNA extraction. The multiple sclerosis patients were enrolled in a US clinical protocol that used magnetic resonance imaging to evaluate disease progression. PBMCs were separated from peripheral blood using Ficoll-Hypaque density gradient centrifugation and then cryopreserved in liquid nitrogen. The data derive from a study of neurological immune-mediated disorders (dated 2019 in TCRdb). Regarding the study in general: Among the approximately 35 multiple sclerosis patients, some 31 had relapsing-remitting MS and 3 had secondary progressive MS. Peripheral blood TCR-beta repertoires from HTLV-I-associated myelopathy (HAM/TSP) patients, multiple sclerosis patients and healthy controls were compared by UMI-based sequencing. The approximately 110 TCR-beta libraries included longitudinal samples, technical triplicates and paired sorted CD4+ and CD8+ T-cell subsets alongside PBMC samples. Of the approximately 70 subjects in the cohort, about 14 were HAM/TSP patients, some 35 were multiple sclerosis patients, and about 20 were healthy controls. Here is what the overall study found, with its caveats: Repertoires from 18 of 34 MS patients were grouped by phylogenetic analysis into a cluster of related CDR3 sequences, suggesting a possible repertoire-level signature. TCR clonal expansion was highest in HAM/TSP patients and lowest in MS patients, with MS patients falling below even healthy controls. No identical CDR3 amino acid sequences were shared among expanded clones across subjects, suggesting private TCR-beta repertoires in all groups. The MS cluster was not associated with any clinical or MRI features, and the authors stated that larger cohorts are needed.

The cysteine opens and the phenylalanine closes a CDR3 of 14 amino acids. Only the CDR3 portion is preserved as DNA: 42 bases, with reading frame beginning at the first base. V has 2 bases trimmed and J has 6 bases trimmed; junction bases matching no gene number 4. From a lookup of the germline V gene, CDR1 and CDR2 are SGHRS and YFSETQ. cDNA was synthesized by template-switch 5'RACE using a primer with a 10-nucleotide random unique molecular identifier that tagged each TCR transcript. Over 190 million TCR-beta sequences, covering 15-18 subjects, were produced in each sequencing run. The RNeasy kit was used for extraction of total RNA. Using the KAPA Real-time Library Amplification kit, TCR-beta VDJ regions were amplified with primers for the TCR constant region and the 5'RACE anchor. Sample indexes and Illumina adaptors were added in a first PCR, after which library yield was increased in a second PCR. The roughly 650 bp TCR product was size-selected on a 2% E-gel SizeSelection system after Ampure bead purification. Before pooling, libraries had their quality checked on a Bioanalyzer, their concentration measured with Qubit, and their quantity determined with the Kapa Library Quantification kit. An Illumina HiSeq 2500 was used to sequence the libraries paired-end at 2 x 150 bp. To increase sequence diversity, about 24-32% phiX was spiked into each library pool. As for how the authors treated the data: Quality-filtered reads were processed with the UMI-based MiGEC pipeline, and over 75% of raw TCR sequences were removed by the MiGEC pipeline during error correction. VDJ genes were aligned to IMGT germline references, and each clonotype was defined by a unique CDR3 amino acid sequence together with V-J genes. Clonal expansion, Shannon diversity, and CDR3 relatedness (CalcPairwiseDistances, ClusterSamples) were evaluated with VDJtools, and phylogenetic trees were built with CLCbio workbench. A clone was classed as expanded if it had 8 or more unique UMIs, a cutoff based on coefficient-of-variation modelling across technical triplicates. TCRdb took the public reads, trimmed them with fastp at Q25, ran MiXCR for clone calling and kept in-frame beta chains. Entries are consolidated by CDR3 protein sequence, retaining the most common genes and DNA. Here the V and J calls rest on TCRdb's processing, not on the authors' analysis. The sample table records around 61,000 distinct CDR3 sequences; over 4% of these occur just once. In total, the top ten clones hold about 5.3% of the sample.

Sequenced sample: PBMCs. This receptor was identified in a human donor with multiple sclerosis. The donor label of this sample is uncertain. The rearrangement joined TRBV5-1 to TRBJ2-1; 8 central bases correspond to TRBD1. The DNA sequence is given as TGCGCCAGCAGCTTCGGGACAGGTAGCAATGAGCAGTTCTTC. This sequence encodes CASSFGTGSNEQFF. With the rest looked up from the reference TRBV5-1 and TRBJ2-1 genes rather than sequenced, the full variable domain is KAGVTQTPRYLIKTRGQQVTLSCSPISGHRSVSWYQQTPGQGLQFLFEYFSETQRNKGNFPGRFSGRQFSNSRSEMNVSTLELGDSALYLCASSFGTGSNEQFFGPGTRLTVL.